The 3 T cell receptor beta chains reported below all come from one sample, sequenced in a study of T cells in Graves' hyperthyroidism and ophthalmopathy. TCR beta CDR3 sequences were amplified from RNA transcripts. Carried out on the TCR CDR3, a first-round RT-PCR used the HTBI primer set. Via MiXCR, TCRdb re-called the multiplex PCR reads, giving one row per CDR3 protein. The sample shows about 640,000 distinct CDR3 sequences, less than 25% of them seen only once. Sample: blood. These receptor sequences come from a man aged 25-40 years with Graves' ophthalmopathy.

This clonotype showed up just once. The gene calls are TRBV4-3 and TRBJ2-7; 10 bases are a match to TRBD1. J gave up 2 bases and V 5 bases, and 6 bases lay outside the gene matches. Germline V gives CDR1 LGHNA, CDR2 YSLEER. There are 15 residues in the CDR3. CDR3 residues: CASSVQGTGAYEQYF. DNA for the CDR3: TGCGCCAGCAGCGTGCAAGGGACAGGGGCCTACGAGCAGTACTTC.

This clonotype was counted ten times or more. The chain joins TRBV28 to TRBJ2-5; 10 bases agree with TRBD2. J lost 4 bases, V lost 7 bases, and 6 bases had no gene match. CDR1 is MDHEN, CDR2 SYDVKM, per germline. The CDR3 is 14 amino acids. The CDR3 sequence is CASTLLAGGETQYF. For the CDR3, the DNA is TGTGCCAGCACCCTATTAGCGGGAGGAGAGACCCAGTACTTC.

This clonotype has a count of ten or more. The chain employs TRBV28 and TRBJ1-5, with a possible D match to TRBD1 (6 bases). The V and J ends lost 5 bases and 4 bases respectively, with 12 bases between them. The CDR3 is 14 amino acids. Germline CDR1 and CDR2: MDHEN and SYDVKM. The CDR3 region has the DNA TGTGCCAGCAGTCCCCCAGGGGCGAATCAGCCCCAGCATTTT. Protein: CASSPPGANQPQHF.